Shown below are 13 T cell receptor beta chains from a single sample sequenced in a study of memory CD4+ T cells and cytomegalovirus serostatus. Single viable CD3+CD4+CD8-CD45RO+ cells were sorted as the memory CD4+ T cells. Repertoires were generated with immunoSEQ multiplex PCR, while TCRdb's copy carries only in-frame clones and drops some. Of approximately 60,000 clones listed, about 81% are singletons. The sequencing input was memory CD4+ T cells from blood. These receptors originate from an adult in good health and CMV-seronegative.

V is TRBV27 and J is TRBJ2-1; a possible D gene is TRBD2 (6 bases). Looked up from germline, CDR1 is MNHEY and CDR2 is SMNVEV (reference sequence). The V and J ends lost 3 bases and 10 bases respectively, with 10 bases between them. The CDR3 is 12 amino acids. The CDR3 region has the DNA TGTGCCAGCAGTTTCGAGGGAGGCGAGCAGTTCTTC. This encodes CASSFEGGEQFF.

The chain couples TRBV27 to TRBJ1-1; 9 bases line up with TRBD1. J was trimmed by 7 bases and V by 6 bases; bases with no gene match: 12. In germline, CDR1 is MNHEY, CDR2 SMNVEV (reference sequence). This CDR3 region has 15 residues. The CDR3 loop reads CASSRRQGGNGEAFF. The CDR3 DNA reads as TGTGCCAGCAGCCGACGACAGGGGGGAAACGGTGAAGCTTTCTTT.

This clone was seen a few times. The chain is built from TRBV30 and TRBJ1-1, with D perhaps TRBD1 (5 bases). Germline V gene sequence: CDR1 GTSNPN, CDR2 SVGIG (reference sequence). The CDR3 is 11 residues long. Between the trimmed V and J ends, which lost 0 bases and 7 bases, there was a span of 6 bases. The CDR3: CAWSVRDEAFF. The DNA for the CDR3 is TGTGCCTGGAGTGTCAGGGATGAAGCTTTCTTT.

This clone was detected only a few times. J is TRBJ1-5 and V is TRBV6-5, with a possible D match to TRBD1 (6 bases). The CDR3 spans 13 residues. CDR1 is MNHEY and CDR2 is SVGAGI in the germline V gene. The V gene lost 6 bases and the J gene lost 7 bases, with 13 bases spanning the gap. CDR3 in amino acids: CASRQDSGQPQHF. In nucleotides, the CDR3 is TGTGCCAGCAGACAGGACAGTGGCCAGCCCCAGCATTTT.

The chain recombines TRBV9 with TRBJ1-3; a possible D gene is TRBD1 (5 bases). The CDR3 covers 16 residues. With 3 bases removed from V and 2 bases from J, the gap between germline ends came to 15 bases. CDR1 SGDLS and CDR2 YYNGEE come from the germline V gene. The CDR3 DNA reads TGTGCCAGCAGCGGCAGCACGGCAGGGCCTGGAAACACCATATATTTT. This sequence encodes CASSGSTAGPGNTIYF.

The J gene is TRBJ2-1, the V gene TRBV10-1, with 10 positions matching TRBD2. The CDR3 runs 15 residues. The V gene's germline CDR1 is WNHNN and CDR2 SYGVQD (reference sequence). With 4 bases clipped from V and 6 bases from J, the junction kept 6 bases outside the gene matches. The CDR3 spells CASSGELAGFNEQFF. The CDR3 DNA sequence: TGCGCCAGCAGTGGTGAACTAGCGGGATTCAATGAGCAGTTCTTC.

This chain joins TRBV19 and TRBJ1-1, with D possibly being TRBD1 (5 bases). Germline V gene lookup returns CDR1 LNHDA and CDR2 SQIVND (reference sequence). The V and J ends lost 8 bases and 5 bases respectively, with 18 bases between them. This CDR3 comprises 14 residues. CDR3 nucleotides: TGTGCCAGTGGGCGGCAGGGTGACGGGACTGAAGCTTTCTTT. It translates to CASGRQGDGTEAFF. The full variable domain, in which reference TRBV19 and TRBJ1-1 provide the parts outside the CDR3, is DGGITQSPKYLFRKEGQNVTLSCEQNLNHDAMYWYRQDPGQGLRLIYYSQIVNDFQKGDIAEGYSVSREKKESFPLTVTSAQKNPTAFYLCASGRQGDGTEAFFGQGTRLTVV.

The chain recombines TRBV29-1 with TRBJ2-1; TRBD2 agrees at 8 bases. Germline V gene data show CDR1 as SQVTM and CDR2 as ANQGSEA. The CDR3 covers 14 residues. The V gene end was trimmed by 1 base and the J gene end by 10 bases; junction bases not matched to a gene: 9. The CDR3 region is CSVEVLTSALEQFF. In DNA form, the CDR3 reads TGCAGCGTTGAAGTTTTGACTAGCGCTTTGGAGCAGTTCTTC.

The chain employs TRBV7-8 and TRBJ2-7, with TRBD1 identical over 7 bases. This CDR3 has 16 amino acids. With 5 bases clipped from V and 2 bases from J, the junction kept 12 bases outside the gene matches. CDR1 and CDR2 from the germline V gene are SGHVS and FQNEAQ. This chain's CDR3 is CASSPYRQGFPYEQYF. CDR3 nucleotides: TGTGCCAGCAGCCCGTACAGACAGGGCTTCCCCTACGAGCAGTACTTC. Drawing the rest from reference TRBV7-8 and TRBJ2-7, the complete variable domain is GAGVSQSPRYKVAKRGQDVALRCDPISGHVSLFWYQQALGQGPEFLTYFQNEAQLDKSGLPSDRFFAERPEGSVSTLKIQRTQQEDSAVYLCASSPYRQGFPYEQYFGPGTRLTVT.

The chain combines TRBV18 with TRBJ2-4; possibly TRBD2 for D (6 bases). V lost 6 bases to trimming and J lost 1 base, with 10 bases between them. CDR1 and CDR2 from the germline V gene are KGHSH and LQKENI. This CDR3 contains 14 residues. The DNA of the CDR3 is TGTGCCAGCTCGGTCCGGGAGGCCAAAAACATTCAGTACTTC. Protein product: CASSVREAKNIQYF. The whole variable domain, remainder taken from reference TRBV18 and TRBJ2-4, is NAGVMQNPRHLVRRRGQEARLRCSPMKGHSHVYWYRQLPEEGLKFMVYLQKENIIDESGMPKERFSAEFPKEGPSILRIQQVVRGDSAAYFCASSVREAKNIQYFGAGTRLSVL.

The CDR3 sequence is CASSLAPGGNYNEQFF. In DNA form, the CDR3 reads TGTGCCAGCAGCTTAGCCCCAGGCGGAAACTACAATGAGCAGTTCTTC. The genes are TRBV7-9 and TRBJ2-1; no clear D. This CDR3 region has 16 residues. CDR1 is SEHNR and CDR2 is FQNEAQ in the germline V gene (reference sequence). V dropped 0 bases and J dropped 3 bases, with 12 bases sitting between them. Full variable domain (outside the CDR3, taken from reference TRBV7-9 and TRBJ2-1): DTGVSQNPRHKITKRGQNVTFRCDPISEHNRLYWYRQTLGQGPEFLTYFQNEAQLEKSRLLSDRFSAERPKGSFSTLEIQRTEQGDSAMYLCASSLAPGGNYNEQFFGPGTRLTVL.

The chain carries TRBV11-2 and TRBJ2-1; maybe TRBD2 (5 bases). CDR3 size: 14 residues. Trimming took off 3 bases at V and 7 bases at J, with 13 bases between the two ends. In germline, CDR1 is SGHAT, CDR2 FQNNGV. The CDR3: CASSFLGSGNEQFF. In DNA, the CDR3 is TGTGCCAGCAGCTTCTTGGGGAGTGGGAATGAGCAGTTCTTC.

V is TRBV7-8 and J is TRBJ2-7; a weak D match, TRBD2 (6 bases). The ends were cut back, 5 bases at V and 3 bases at J, with 14 bases in the middle. The germline gives CDR1 SGHVS, CDR2 FQNEAQ. The CDR3 covers 14 residues. This CDR3 is CASSPGGTRYEQYF. In DNA, the CDR3 is TGTGCCAGCAGCCCCGGGGGAACCCGCTACGAGCAGTACTTC.